The clone carrying this T cell receptor beta chain was recorded at least ten times. What it recognizes is unknown. RNA served as the template for amplifying TCR beta CDR3 regions. HTBI primers primed a first-round RT-PCR, and a second-round multiplex PCR followed. TCRdb fed the multiplex PCR reads into MiXCR, producing one record per CDR3 protein. The sample consists of hundreds of thousands of distinct CDR3 sequences, 15% of them appearing once. This entry comes from a study of Graves' ophthalmopathy and Graves' hyperthyroidism. Study summary: Upon initial diagnosis and before any treatment, peripheral blood was collected.

Overall study results and limits: Built on 13 signatures, a model told ophthalmopathy apart from stable hyperthyroidism with approximately 91% sensitivity and around 80% specificity.

V was clipped by 3 bases and J by 0 bases, with 10 bases between them. From germline, CDR1 is KGHDR and CDR2 SFDVKD. The CDR3 spans 15 residues. Hyperthyroidism qualified as stable when ophthalmopathy did not develop within 18 months of follow-up. The sequence was obtained from a woman between 18 and 29 years old with stable Graves' hyperthyroidism. The chain recombines TRBV24-1 with TRBJ1-2, with D possibly being TRBD1 (5 bases). Sequences were obtained from peripheral blood. CDR3: CATSDTTDANYGYTF. For the CDR3, the DNA is TGTGCCACCAGTGATACGACAGATGCTAACTATGGCTACACCTTC.